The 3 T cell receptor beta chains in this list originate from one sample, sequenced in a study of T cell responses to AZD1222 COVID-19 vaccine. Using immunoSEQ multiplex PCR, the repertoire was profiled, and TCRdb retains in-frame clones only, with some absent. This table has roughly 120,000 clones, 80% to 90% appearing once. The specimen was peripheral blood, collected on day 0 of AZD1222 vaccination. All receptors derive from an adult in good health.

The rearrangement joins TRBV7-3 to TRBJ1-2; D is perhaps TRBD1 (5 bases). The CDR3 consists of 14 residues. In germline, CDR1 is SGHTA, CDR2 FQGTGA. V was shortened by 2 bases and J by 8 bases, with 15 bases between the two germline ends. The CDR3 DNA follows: TGTGCCAGCAGCTTACACCCGACCGCAGGGGGCTACACCTTC. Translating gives CASSLHPTAGGYTF.

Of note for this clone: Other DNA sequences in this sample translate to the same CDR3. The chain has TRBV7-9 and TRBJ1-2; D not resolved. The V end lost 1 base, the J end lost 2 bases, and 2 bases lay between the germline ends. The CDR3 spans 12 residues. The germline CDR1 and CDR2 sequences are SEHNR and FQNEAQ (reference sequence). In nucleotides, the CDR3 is TGTGCCAGCAGCTTAGGAAACTATGGCTACACCTTC. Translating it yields CASSLGNYGYTF.

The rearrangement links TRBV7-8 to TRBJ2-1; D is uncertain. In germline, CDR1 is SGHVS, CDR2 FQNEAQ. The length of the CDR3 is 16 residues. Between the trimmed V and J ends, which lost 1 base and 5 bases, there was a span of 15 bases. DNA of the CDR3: TGTGCCAGCAGCTTAGATCGAGCTAGGCCTAACAATGAGCAGTTCTTC. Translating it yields CASSLDRARPNNEQFF. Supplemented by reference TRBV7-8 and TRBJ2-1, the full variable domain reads GAGVSQSPRYKVAKRGQDVALRCDPISGHVSLFWYQQALGQGPEFLTYFQNEAQLDKSGLPSDRFFAERPEGSVSTLKIQRTQQEDSAVYLCASSLDRARPNNEQFFGPGTRLTVL.